The 10 T cell receptor beta chains in this list originate from one sample, sequenced in a study of shared clonotypes between healthy human individuals. Clones were read by immunoSEQ multiplex PCR, and TCRdb kept only the in-frame ones, dropping some. The table shows 2.5 million or so clones, with around 90% occurring only once. Sequencing input: naive CD4+ T cells sorted from blood. As to subset: CD45RA+ positively selected. These TCRs come from a man aged 18 to 30 in good health.

The CDR3 sequence: CASSFPATEAFF. In DNA, the CDR3 is TGTGCCAGCAGCTTCCCCGCCACTGAAGCTTTCTTT. The chain carries TRBV7-2 and TRBJ1-1; no definite D call. The CDR3 covers 12 residues. V lost 3 bases and J 4 bases, leaving 6 bases between the germline ends. Germline lookup yields CDR1 SGHTA and CDR2 FQGNSA. The complete variable domain, with remaining parts taken from reference TRBV7-2 and TRBJ1-1, reads GAGVSQSPSNKVTEKGKDVELRCDPISGHTALYWYRQSLGQGLEFLIYFQGNSAPDKSGLPSDRFSAERTGGSVSTLTIQRTQQEDSAVYLCASSFPATEAFFGQGTRLTVV.

The J gene is TRBJ2-7, the V gene TRBV25-1; TRBD1 aligns across 11 bases. The CDR3 contains 16 residues. With 3 bases clipped from V and 4 bases from J, the junction kept 8 bases outside the gene matches. From germline, CDR1 is MGHDK and CDR2 SYGVNS. The CDR3 loop is CASSDSTGQGVYEQYF. CDR3 DNA: TGTGCCAGCAGTGACTCAACGGGACAGGGGGTATACGAGCAGTACTTC.

V and J are TRBV6-1 and TRBJ2-7; no clear D gene. CDR1 MNHNS and CDR2 SASEGT come from the germline V gene. CDR3 length equals 15 residues. V lost 7 bases to trimming and J lost 4 bases, with 20 bases between them. CDR3 nucleotides: TGTGCCAGCACAGTCGAGGCCGGCAGGTGGTACGAGCAGTACTTC. It codes for CASTVEAGRWYEQYF.

The chain uses TRBV7-8 and TRBJ1-1; the match to TRBD1 covers 9 bases. V shed 2 bases and J 0 bases; nucleotides not matched to a gene: 4. The CDR3 contains 16 residues. Germline V lookup: CDR1 SGHVS, CDR2 FQNEAQ. The CDR3 DNA reads as TGTGCCAGCAGCTTAACAGGGGGCCATCTGAACACTGAAGCTTTCTTT. Protein: CASSLTGGHLNTEAFF. Looking up the rest from reference TRBV7-8 and TRBJ1-1 gives the full variable domain: GAGVSQSPRYKVAKRGQDVALRCDPISGHVSLFWYQQALGQGPEFLTYFQNEAQLDKSGLPSDRFFAERPEGSVSTLKIQRTQQEDSAVYLCASSLTGGHLNTEAFFGQGTRLTVV.

The chain uses TRBV27 and TRBJ1-3; D perhaps matches TRBD1 (5 bases). The CDR3 length is 16 residues. Germline V gene sequence: CDR1 MNHEY, CDR2 SMNVEV (reference sequence). Trimming took off 5 bases at V and 0 bases at J, with 14 bases between the two ends. The CDR3 DNA reads as TGTGCCAGCAGTCGTATGGGGACCGACTCTGGAAACACCATATATTTT. Encoded protein: CASSRMGTDSGNTIYF.

This clone was detected only a few times. V usage is TRBV2 and J usage is TRBJ1-6; maybe TRBD1 (5 bases). Trimming left V 4 bases short and J 13 bases short, with 11 bases between. CDR1 is SNHLY, CDR2 FYNNEI, per germline. The length of the CDR3 is 12 residues. The CDR3 sequence: CASSGPGGPLHF. The DNA of the CDR3 is TGTGCCAGCAGTGGTCCCGGGGGGCCCCTCCACTTT.

The chain recombines TRBV4-1 with TRBJ1-3, with no clear D. V was cut by 1 base and J by 4 bases, with 8 bases left in between. This CDR3 is built from 14 residues. Per germline, CDR1 MGHRA and CDR2 YSYEKL. CDR3 sequence (DNA): TGCGCCAGCAGCCAAGGAGTATCCGGAAACACCATATATTTT. It translates to CASSQGVSGNTIYF.

The rearrangement joins TRBV4-1 to TRBJ1-5, with D unresolved. The CDR3 sequence is 15 residues long. Germline CDR1 and CDR2: MGHRA and YSYEKL. With 1 base removed from V and 0 bases from J, the gap between germline ends came to 7 bases. For the CDR3, the DNA is TGCGCCAGCAGCCAAGGTCCGCTTAGCAATCAGCCCCAGCATTTT. As protein: CASSQGPLSNQPQHF.

The chain carries TRBV7-8 and TRBJ1-2; D ambiguous. The CDR3 runs 13 residues. Deletions cut 1 base from V and 6 bases from J, with 9 bases between. Germline CDR1 SGHVS, CDR2 FQNEAQ. This chain's CDR3 is CASSLGLVDGYTF. In DNA form, the CDR3 reads TGTGCCAGCAGCTTAGGCTTGGTTGATGGCTACACCTTC.

Regarding this clone: Other nucleotide sequences from this sample produce the same CDR3. The chain is built from TRBV5-6 and TRBJ2-3; 7 nucleotides line up with TRBD2. The CDR3 has 15 residues. From germline, CDR1 is SGHDT and CDR2 YYEEEE. With V trimmed by 3 bases and J by 3 bases, 7 bases remained unmatched. The CDR3 protein is CASSSLAGATDTQYF. The CDR3 DNA reads as TGTGCCAGCAGCTCCCTCGCGGGAGCGACAGATACGCAGTATTTT.